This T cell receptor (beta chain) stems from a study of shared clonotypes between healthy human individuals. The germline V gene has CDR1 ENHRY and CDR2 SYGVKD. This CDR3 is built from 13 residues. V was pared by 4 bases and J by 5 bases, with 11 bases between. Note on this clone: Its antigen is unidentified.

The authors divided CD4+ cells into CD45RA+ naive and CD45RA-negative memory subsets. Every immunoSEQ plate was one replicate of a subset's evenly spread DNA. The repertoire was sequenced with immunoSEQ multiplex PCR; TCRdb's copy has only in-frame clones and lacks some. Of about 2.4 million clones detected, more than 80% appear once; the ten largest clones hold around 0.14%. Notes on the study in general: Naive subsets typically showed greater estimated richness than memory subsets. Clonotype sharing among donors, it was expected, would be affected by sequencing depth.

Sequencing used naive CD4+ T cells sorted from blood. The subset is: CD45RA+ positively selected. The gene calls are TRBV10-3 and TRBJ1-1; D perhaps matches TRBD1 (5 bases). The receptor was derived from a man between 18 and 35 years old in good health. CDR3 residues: CAISGGVGTEAFF. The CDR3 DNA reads TGTGCCATCAGTGGAGGGGTAGGGACTGAAGCTTTCTTT.